The 22 T cell receptor beta chains below were found in one sample sequenced in a study of blood T cell repertoires in COVID-19. Assay used: immunoSEQ multiplex PCR; TCRdb lists only in-frame clones, some missing. The sample consists of approximately 180,000 clones, 87% of them appearing once. What was sequenced was peripheral blood. These receptors came from a woman between 45 and 65 years old with acute or convalescent COVID-19.

This clone was seen many times. The CDR3 DNA reads TGTGCCAGCAGTACCAACCTTCTAGAAGCTTTCTTT. Translated, it gives CASSTNLLEAFF. The chain links TRBV6-2 or TRBV6-3 to TRBJ1-1; D is ambiguous. CDR3 length equals 12 residues. Trimming cost V 5 bases and J 8 bases, with 12 bases left between them. Germline V gives CDR1 MNHEY, CDR2 SVGEGT.

The chain recombines TRBV3-1 (or the pseudogene TRBV3-2) with TRBJ2-3; D is perhaps TRBD2 (6 bases). The length of the CDR3 is 15 residues. The germline V gene encodes CDR1 LGHDT and CDR2 YNNKEL (reference sequence). V was trimmed by 5 bases and J by 3 bases, leaving 15 bases between them. The CDR3 here is CASSFYGLQTDTQYF. The CDR3 DNA is TGTGCCAGCAGCTTTTACGGACTACAAACAGATACGCAGTATTTT.

This clone turned up a few times. The gene calls are TRBV20-1 and TRBJ2-7; tentatively, D is TRBD2 (5 bases). The V end was cut by 5 bases, the J end by 7 bases, with 12 bases between. Germline CDR1 reads DFQATT; CDR2 reads SNEGSKA (reference sequence). CDR3 length: 11 amino acids. The CDR3 DNA reads TGCAGTGCTCCCCGGGGTCTAGAGCAGTACTTC. This encodes CSAPRGLEQYF.

J is TRBJ1-1 and V is TRBV5-5; D remains unclear. The CDR3 has 13 amino acids. Germline CDR1 SGHKS, CDR2 YYEKEE (reference sequence). V was cut by 4 bases and J by 1 base, with 8 bases left in between. In DNA, the CDR3 is TGTGCCAGCAGCAGCCGAGAGAACACTGAAGCTTTCTTT. Translating gives CASSSRENTEAFF.

The CDR3 nucleotides read TGTGCCTGGGGGACAGGTAGCAATGAAAAACTGTTTTTT. This gives the protein CAWGTGSNEKLFF. The chain recombines TRBV30 with TRBJ1-4; 8 bases align to TRBD1. With V trimmed by 5 bases and J by 5 bases, 4 bases remained unmatched. In germline, CDR1 is GTSNPN, CDR2 SVGIG (reference sequence). The CDR3 sequence is 13 residues long.

This chain connects TRBV29-1 to TRBJ2-2; perhaps TRBD1 as D (7 bases). CDR1 and CDR2 from the germline V gene are SQVTM and ANQGSEA. The CDR3 runs to 13 residues. The V end lost 8 bases, the J end lost 5 bases, and 15 bases lay between the germline ends. CDR3: CSFSRGATGELFF. The CDR3 bases are TGCAGCTTCTCCAGGGGGGCGACCGGGGAGCTGTTTTTT.

The rearrangement joins TRBV10-2 to TRBJ1-4; 7 nucleotides line up with TRBD1. With V trimmed by 3 bases and J by 7 bases, 8 bases remained unmatched. There are 15 residues in the CDR3. Germline CDR1 reads WSHSY; CDR2 reads SAAADI. CDR3 nucleotide sequence: TGCGCCAGCAGTGATACGACAGGGACTGGTGAAAAACTGTTTTTT. Protein: CASSDTTGTGEKLFF.

The chain employs TRBV24-1 and TRBJ2-7, with TRBD2 identical over 11 bases. CDR1 is KGHDR and CDR2 is SFDVKD in the germline V gene. The CDR3 spans 14 residues. J lost 2 bases, V lost 10 bases, and 6 bases had no gene match. This CDR3 is CATRGLAGTYEQYF. In DNA form, the CDR3 reads TGTGCCACTAGAGGACTAGCGGGCACCTACGAGCAGTACTTC.

This CDR3 is CASSRGQGGIYSPLHF. For the CDR3, the DNA is TGTGCCAGCAGCCGAGGACAGGGAGGGATATATTCACCCCTCCACTTT. This sequence joins TRBV6-2 or TRBV6-3 and TRBJ1-6, with 8 bases identical to TRBD1. Trimming cost V 6 bases and J 8 bases; bases outside gene matches: 12. The CDR3 has 16 residues. Germline lookup yields CDR1 MNHEY and CDR2 SVGEGT.

V gene TRBV5-1 combines with J gene TRBJ1-2, with D tentatively TRBD1 (5 bases). Germline CDR1 and CDR2: SGHRS and YFSETQ. V lost 1 base, J lost 3 bases, and 10 bases lay in between. The CDR3 has 14 residues. The CDR3 DNA sequence: TGCGCCAGCAGCTTGACACGGGACTACTATGGCTACACCTTC. This sequence encodes CASSLTRDYYGYTF.

The rearrangement joins TRBV13 to TRBJ1-1; 10 nucleotides match TRBD1. The V gene's germline CDR1 is PRHDT and CDR2 FYEKMQ (reference sequence). V was pared by 6 bases and J by 0 bases, with 7 bases of the junction left unmatched. This CDR3 has 16 residues. The CDR3, as DNA: TGTGCCAGCAGACGCAGACAGGGGGCATTGAACACTGAAGCTTTCTTT. The encoded protein is CASRRRQGALNTEAFF.

This clone was counted a single time. This chain uses TRBV7-2 with TRBJ2-3; 7 positions match TRBD2. CDR3 length equals 12 residues. Looked up from germline, CDR1 is SGHTA and CDR2 is FQGNSA. With 10 bases clipped from V and 6 bases from J, the junction kept 7 bases outside the gene matches. CDR3 DNA sequence: TGTGCCACCTCGGGAGGATCGGATACGCAGTATTTT. As protein: CATSGGSDTQYF.

This clone was picked up one time. The chain couples TRBV4-1 to TRBJ1-3; 10 nucleotides align to TRBD1. Germline V gene data show CDR1 as MGHRA and CDR2 as YSYEKL. V shed 5 bases and J 8 bases; nucleotides not matched to a gene: 9. The CDR3 consists of 15 residues. The DNA for the CDR3 is TGCGCCAGCAGCGACGGGGGGACAGGGGCAGACACCATATATTTT. This gives the protein CASSDGGTGADTIYF.

The chain joins TRBV19 to TRBJ1-5, with D tentatively TRBD1 (6 bases). The CDR3 is 13 residues long. CDR1 and CDR2 (germline): LNHDA, SQIVND (reference sequence). V lost 5 bases and J 4 bases, leaving 9 bases between the germline ends. CDR3 region: CASSGQLNQPQHF. DNA of the CDR3: TGTGCCAGTAGTGGACAGCTGAATCAGCCCCAGCATTTT.

The gene calls are TRBV19 and TRBJ1-1; 8 nucleotides match TRBD1. CDR1 is LNHDA, CDR2 SQIVND, per germline (reference sequence). The ends lost 4 bases at V and 5 bases at J; junction bases unmatched: 6. This CDR3 has 14 amino acids. DNA for the CDR3: TGTGCCAGTAGTAGAGACAGGGGAAAGACTGAAGCTTTCTTT. Translated, it gives CASSRDRGKTEAFF. Variable domain in full (rest from reference TRBV19 and TRBJ1-1): DGGITQSPKYLFRKEGQNVTLSCEQNLNHDAMYWYRQDPGQGLRLIYYSQIVNDFQKGDIAEGYSVSREKKESFPLTVTSAQKNPTAFYLCASSRDRGKTEAFFGQGTRLTVV.

The gene calls are TRBV29-1 and TRBJ2-5, with 9 bases matching TRBD1. With 7 bases clipped from V and 7 bases from J, the junction kept 10 bases outside the gene matches. The CDR3 length is 13 residues. The germline V gene encodes CDR1 SQVTM and CDR2 ANQGSEA. The CDR3: CSAVQGAGGTQYF. The CDR3 DNA reads as TGCAGCGCCGTACAGGGGGCCGGAGGGACCCAGTACTTC.

The V call is TRBV12-3 or TRBV12-4, the J call TRBJ1-2; TRBD1 is a possible D gene (6 bases). The germline V and J ends were trimmed by 3 bases and 8 bases, with 10 bases remaining between them. This CDR3 contains 12 residues. The CDR3 DNA is TGTGCCAGCAGTTTTGCAGGGGAAGGCTACACCTTC. Its protein product is CASSFAGEGYTF.

This sequence joins TRBV5-1 and TRBJ2-7, with a tentative D call TRBD1 (6 bases). V lost 4 bases, J lost 2 bases, and 13 bases lay in between. This CDR3 spans 14 amino acids. The germline V gene encodes CDR1 SGHRS and CDR2 YFSETQ. DNA of the CDR3: TGCGCCAGCAGCCCGGACAGAGCTACCTACGAGCAGTACTTC. Translated, it gives CASSPDRATYEQYF.

The chain has TRBV2 and TRBJ1-3; possibly TRBD1 for D (5 bases). The CDR3 length is 15 residues. Germline CDR1 is SNHLY and CDR2 is FYNNEI. V was shortened by 6 bases and J by 0 bases, with 12 bases between the two germline ends. CDR3 in DNA: TGTGCCAGCAGAGTACGACAGTTCTCTGGAAACACCATATATTTT. Amino acid sequence: CASRVRQFSGNTIYF.

This chain connects TRBV11-2 to TRBJ2-1, with TRBD1 identical over 10 bases. This CDR3 is built from 16 residues. The V gene's germline CDR1 is SGHAT and CDR2 FQNNGV. The V gene end was trimmed by 0 bases and the J gene end by 4 bases; junction bases not matched to a gene: 3. The DNA for the CDR3 is TGTGCCAGCAGCTTAGACCGGGACAGGGGTTACAATGAGCAGTTCTTC. It encodes CASSLDRDRGYNEQFF. Based on the CDR3 plus reference TRBV11-2 and TRBJ2-1, the full variable domain is EAGVAQSPRYKIIEKRQSVAFWCNPISGHATLYWYQQILGQGPKLLIQFQNNGVVDDSQLPKDRFSAERLKGVDSTLKIQPAKLEDSAVYLCASSLDRDRGYNEQFFGPGTRLTVL.

As regards this clone: At one of its ends the junction is not consistent with the germline gene, which may arise from a read error. The V call is TRBV2, the J call TRBJ2-7, with TRBD1 identical over 7 bases. This CDR3 is built from 14 residues. Germline CDR1 reads SNHLY; CDR2 reads FYNNEI. Here the CDR3 reads CASSLRSTGTKPSF. CDR3 DNA: TGTGCCAGCAGCCTAAGATCGACAGGGACGAAGCCGTCCTTC.

This clone was observed a single time. This chain uses TRBV3-1 (or the pseudogene TRBV3-2) with TRBJ1-2; the D gene is possibly TRBD1 (6 bases). This CDR3 is 16 amino acids long. Germline CDR1 and CDR2: LGHDT and YNNKEL (reference sequence). Trimming pared 10 bases from V and 4 bases from J, leaving 25 bases between. The CDR3 bases are TGTGCCACCAGGGGTTGGAATCGGGGGGACTTCTATGGCTACACCTTC. Translation: CATRGWNRGDFYGYTF.